These 15 T cell receptor beta chains were sequenced from one sample in a study of patients and donors after allogeneic stem cell transplantation. MiXCR, applied by TCRdb to the RT-PCR reads, yields one record per CDR3 protein. This sample carries 800,000 to 1,000,000 distinct CDR3 sequences, 15% to 20% of them seen once, and the ten largest clones take 5% to 6.5%. Specimen: blood, either unsorted or a sorted T cell fraction (not recorded which). The receptors here all came from a human donor who was either an allogeneic HSCT recipient or a stem cell or donor lymphocyte infusion donor (not recorded which). It is not recorded whose cells these are; they may come from a transplant donor.

This clonotype was found a few times. V usage is TRBV5-1 and J usage is TRBJ2-1; 10 bases are shared with TRBD2. V lost 0 bases, J lost 6 bases, and 9 bases stayed unmatched. This CDR3 has 17 amino acids. In germline, CDR1 is SGHRS, CDR2 YFSETQ. The CDR3 region has the DNA TGCGCCAGCAGCTTGGGACGGCTAGCGGGGGCGACCAATGAGCAGTTCTTC. Its protein product is CASSLGRLAGATNEQFF.

In its sample, this clonotype was seen once. The V call is TRBV6-5, the J call TRBJ2-5; TRBD1 is a possible D gene (5 bases). V was clipped by 4 bases and J by 7 bases, with 16 bases between them. The germline gives CDR1 MNHEY, CDR2 SVGAGI. This CDR3 is 14 amino acids long. The CDR3 sequence: CASSSTGRKGTQYF. CDR3 in DNA: TGTGCCAGCAGTTCCACAGGACGTAAGGGGACCCAGTACTTC.

V gene TRBV24-1 combines with J gene TRBJ2-2, with no clear D. The CDR3 is made up of 16 amino acids. The ends were cut back, 4 bases at V and 0 bases at J, with 11 bases in the middle. Germline V lookup: CDR1 KGHDR, CDR2 SFDVKD. The CDR3: CATSETTGSNTGELFF. The CDR3 DNA is TGTGCCACCAGTGAAACGACTGGATCGAACACCGGGGAGCTGTTTTTT.

This clonotype was seen many times. The V and J genes are TRBV7-9 and TRBJ1-4; D remains ambiguous. V was pared by 5 bases and J by 5 bases, with 9 bases between. Germline V gene sequence: CDR1 SEHNR, CDR2 FQNEAQ (reference sequence). The CDR3 extends over 13 amino acids. CDR3 residues: CASSPPGNEKLFF. CDR3 coding DNA: TGTGCCAGCAGCCCCCCCGGGAATGAAAAACTGTTTTTT.

The chain employs TRBV5-1 and TRBJ2-4; 8 nucleotides match TRBD2. The CDR3 has 16 residues. From germline, CDR1 is SGHRS and CDR2 YFSETQ. The junction had 7 bases not matched to a gene; V was cut back by 5 bases and J by 0 bases. The CDR3 bases are TGCGCCAGCAGTCCAACTAGCGGAGTAGCCAAAAACATTCAGTACTTC. Protein sequence: CASSPTSGVAKNIQYF.

J is TRBJ2-3 and V is TRBV24-1, with D maybe TRBD2 (5 bases). Trimming took 3 bases from V and 2 from J, leaving 11 bases between them. The CDR3 loop spans 15 amino acids. The germline V gene has CDR1 KGHDR and CDR2 SFDVKD. This chain's CDR3 is CATSDPGEPTDTQYF. The CDR3 DNA sequence: TGTGCCACCAGTGATCCCGGGGAACCCACAGATACGCAGTATTTT.

This clonotype was found once. The chain couples TRBV4-3 to TRBJ2-3; D is possibly TRBD2 (7 bases). With 3 bases removed from V and 4 bases from J, the gap between germline ends came to 26 bases. The germline CDR1 and CDR2 sequences are LGHNA and YSLEER. The CDR3 is made up of 19 amino acids. The CDR3 loop is CASSHVWGKGGPVADTQYF. DNA of the CDR3: TGCGCCAGCAGCCATGTGTGGGGGAAGGGGGGGCCGGTTGCAGATACGCAGTATTTT.

This sequence joins TRBV2 and TRBJ2-3; the D gene is possibly TRBD2 (5 bases). Germline loops: CDR1 SNHLY, CDR2 FYNNEI. The CDR3 contains 15 residues. Trimming stripped 6 bases from V and 0 bases from J, with 13 bases between. The CDR3 DNA follows: TGTGCCAGCAGGGAAAGAGAGCGGAGCACAGATACGCAGTATTTT. It yields the protein CASRERERSTDTQYF.

This clonotype was counted a few times. CDR3 bases: TGCAGTGCGGCTACTAGCGGGGGCTCTTTGGGGGAGACCCAGTACTTC. Translation gives CSAATSGGSLGETQYF. The chain is built from TRBV20-1 and TRBJ2-5; 11 bases fit TRBD2. The CDR3 loop spans 16 amino acids. Germline-derived CDR1 and CDR2 are DFQATT and SNEGSKA (reference sequence). Trimming removed 6 bases from V and 5 bases from J; junction bases left unmatched: 14.

This clonotype was seen at least ten times. DNA for the CDR3: TGCGCCAGCAGCTTCGGGGATGGCACCGGGGAGCTGTTTTTT. As protein: CASSFGDGTGELFF. The gene calls are TRBV5-1 and TRBJ2-2; TRBD2 might be the D (5 bases). The V and J ends lost 2 bases and 4 bases respectively, with 9 bases between them. The germline gives CDR1 SGHRS, CDR2 YFSETQ. The CDR3 loop spans 14 amino acids.

This clonotype has only a few counts. V and J are TRBV6-1 and TRBJ2-3; 7 positions match TRBD1. From germline, CDR1 is MNHNS and CDR2 SASEGT. This CDR3 has 16 residues. V was clipped by 3 bases and J by 0 bases; unmatched bases: 6. The chain's CDR3 is CASSDRDSLSTDTQYF. CDR3 DNA: TGTGCCAGCAGTGATCGGGACAGTCTAAGCACAGATACGCAGTATTTT.

The chain links TRBV20-1 to TRBJ1-2, with D possibly matching TRBD1 (5 bases). V was trimmed by 0 bases and J by 5 bases, leaving 19 bases between them. Germline CDR1 and CDR2: DFQATT and SNEGSKA (reference sequence). CDR3 length equals 16 residues. This CDR3 is CSARDGGAGMNYGYTF. CDR3 DNA sequence: TGCAGTGCTAGAGATGGGGGTGCGGGGATGAATTATGGCTACACCTTC.

This clonotype was picked up a small number of times. V usage is TRBV20-1 and J usage is TRBJ1-1; no firm D call. The V end lost 6 bases, the J end lost 5 bases, and 10 bases lay between the germline ends. Germline V lookup: CDR1 DFQATT, CDR2 SNEGSKA (reference sequence). CDR3 length: 11 residues. For the CDR3, the DNA is TGCAGTGCCAAAGATAGGACTGAAGCTTTCTTT. This gives the protein CSAKDRTEAFF.

This clonotype has only a few counts. This sequence joins TRBV5-1 and TRBJ2-7; TRBD2 is a possible D gene (6 bases). The germline V and J ends were trimmed by 1 base and 7 bases, with 12 bases remaining between them. The CDR3 spans 13 residues. The germline V gene encodes CDR1 SGHRS and CDR2 YFSETQ. The CDR3 sequence is CASSLSAGREQYF. For the CDR3, the DNA is TGCGCCAGCAGCTTGTCGGCTGGGAGGGAGCAGTACTTC. Full variable domain (rest looked up from reference TRBV5-1 and TRBJ2-7): KAGVTQTPRYLIKTRGQQVTLSCSPISGHRSVSWYQQTPGQGLQFLFEYFSETQRNKGNFPGRFSGRQFSNSRSEMNVSTLELGDSALYLCASSLSAGREQYFGPGTRLTVT.

The rearrangement links TRBV5-1 to TRBJ1-4; 8 bases match TRBD1. Germline lookup yields CDR1 SGHRS and CDR2 YFSETQ. This CDR3 contains 15 residues. V was clipped by 7 bases and J by 0 bases; unmatched bases: 5. CDR3 nucleotide sequence: TGCGCCAGCGGTACAGGGGGTTCAACTAATGAAAAACTGTTTTTT. As protein: CASGTGGSTNEKLFF.